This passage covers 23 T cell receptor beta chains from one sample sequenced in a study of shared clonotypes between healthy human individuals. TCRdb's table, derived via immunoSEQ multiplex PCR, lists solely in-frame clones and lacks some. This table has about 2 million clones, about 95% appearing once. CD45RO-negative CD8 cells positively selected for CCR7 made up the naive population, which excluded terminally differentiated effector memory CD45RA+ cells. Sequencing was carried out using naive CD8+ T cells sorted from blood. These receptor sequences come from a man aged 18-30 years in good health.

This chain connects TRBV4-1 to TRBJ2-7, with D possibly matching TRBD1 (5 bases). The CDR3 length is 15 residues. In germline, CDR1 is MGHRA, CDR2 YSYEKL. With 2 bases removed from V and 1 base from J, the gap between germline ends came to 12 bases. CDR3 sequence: CASSQQGTASYEQYF. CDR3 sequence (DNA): TGCGCCAGCAGCCAACAGGGTACAGCGTCCTACGAGCAGTACTTC.

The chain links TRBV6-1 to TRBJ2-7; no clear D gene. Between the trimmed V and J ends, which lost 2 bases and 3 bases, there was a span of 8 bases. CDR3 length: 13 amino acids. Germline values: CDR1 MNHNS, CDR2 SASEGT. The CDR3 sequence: CASSERSVYEQYF. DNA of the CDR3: TGTGCCAGCAGTGAAAGATCAGTCTACGAGCAGTACTTC.

The CDR3, as DNA: TGTGCCAGCAGTTCATCCGGGACCCATACCGAGTACAATGAGCAGTTCTTC. The encoded protein is CASSSSGTHTEYNEQFF. The chain combines TRBV28 with TRBJ2-1; D tentatively fits TRBD1 or TRBD2 (5 bases each). The CDR3 loop spans 17 amino acids. V was pared by 4 bases and J by 4 bases, with 20 bases between. The germline V gene has CDR1 MDHEN and CDR2 SYDVKM.

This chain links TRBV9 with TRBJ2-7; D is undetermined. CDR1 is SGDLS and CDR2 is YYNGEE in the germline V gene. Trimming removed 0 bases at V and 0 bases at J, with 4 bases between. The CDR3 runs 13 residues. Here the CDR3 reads CASSVGISYEQYF. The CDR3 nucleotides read TGTGCCAGCAGCGTAGGAATCTCCTACGAGCAGTACTTC. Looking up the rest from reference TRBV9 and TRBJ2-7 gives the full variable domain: DSGVTQTPKHLITATGQRVTLRCSPRSGDLSVYWYQQSLDQGLQFLIQYYNGEERAKGNILERFSAQQFPDLHSELNLSSLELGDSALYFCASSVGISYEQYFGPGTRLTVT.

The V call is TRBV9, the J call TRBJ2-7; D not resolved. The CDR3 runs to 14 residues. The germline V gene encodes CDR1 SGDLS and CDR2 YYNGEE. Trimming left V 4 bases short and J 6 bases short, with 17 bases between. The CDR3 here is CASSPPDRVGEQYF. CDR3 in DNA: TGTGCCAGCAGCCCCCCCGACCGTGTTGGCGAGCAGTACTTC.

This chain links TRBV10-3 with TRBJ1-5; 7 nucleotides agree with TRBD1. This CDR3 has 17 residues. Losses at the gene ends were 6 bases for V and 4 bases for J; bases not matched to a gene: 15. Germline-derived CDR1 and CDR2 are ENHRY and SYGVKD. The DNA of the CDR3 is TGTGCCATCAGCGAAAACCGGGACAGCGGGGAAAATCAGCCCCAGCATTTT. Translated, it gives CAISENRDSGENQPQHF.

The CDR3 loop is CATEGSEVADTQYF. DNA of the CDR3: TGTGCTACTGAGGGGTCGGAGGTAGCAGATACGCAGTATTTT. The genes are TRBV5-5 and TRBJ2-3; D possibly matches TRBD1 or TRBD2 (5 bases each). Germline values: CDR1 SGHKS, CDR2 YYEKEE (reference sequence). The length of the CDR3 is 14 residues.

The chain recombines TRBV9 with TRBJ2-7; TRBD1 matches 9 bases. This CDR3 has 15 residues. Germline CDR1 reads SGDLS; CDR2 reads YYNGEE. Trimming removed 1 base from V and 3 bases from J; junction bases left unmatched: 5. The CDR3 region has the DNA TGTGCCAGCAGCGTAACAGGGGGCTCGTTCTACGAGCAGTACTTC. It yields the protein CASSVTGGSFYEQYF. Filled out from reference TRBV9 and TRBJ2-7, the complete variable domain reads DSGVTQTPKHLITATGQRVTLRCSPRSGDLSVYWYQQSLDQGLQFLIQYYNGEERAKGNILERFSAQQFPDLHSELNLSSLELGDSALYFCASSVTGGSFYEQYFGPGTRLTVT.

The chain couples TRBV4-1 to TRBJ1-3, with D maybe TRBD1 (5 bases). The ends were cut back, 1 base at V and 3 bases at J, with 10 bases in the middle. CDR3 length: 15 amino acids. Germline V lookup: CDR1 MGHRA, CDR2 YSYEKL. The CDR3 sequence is CASSQGGLDGNTIYF. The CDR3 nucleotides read TGCGCCAGCAGCCAAGGGGGCCTCGATGGAAACACCATATATTTT.

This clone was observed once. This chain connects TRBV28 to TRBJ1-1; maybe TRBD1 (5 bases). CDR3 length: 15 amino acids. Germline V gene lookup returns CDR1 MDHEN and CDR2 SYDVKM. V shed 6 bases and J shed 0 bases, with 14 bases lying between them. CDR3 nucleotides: TGTGCCAGCAGCCAACTCGGGACGGTGAACACTGAAGCTTTCTTT. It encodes CASSQLGTVNTEAFF.

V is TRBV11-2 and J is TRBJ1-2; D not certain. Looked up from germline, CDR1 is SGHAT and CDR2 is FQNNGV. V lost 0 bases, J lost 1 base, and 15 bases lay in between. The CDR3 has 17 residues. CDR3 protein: CASSLEAEFTRNYGYTF. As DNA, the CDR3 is TGTGCCAGCAGCTTAGAGGCCGAGTTCACCCGTAACTATGGCTACACCTTC.

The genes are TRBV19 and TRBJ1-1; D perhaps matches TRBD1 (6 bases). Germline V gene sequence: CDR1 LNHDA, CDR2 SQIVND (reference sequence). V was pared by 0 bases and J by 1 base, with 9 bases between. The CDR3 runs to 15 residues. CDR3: CASSIDPGENTEAFF. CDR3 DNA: TGTGCCAGTAGTATAGATCCAGGGGAGAACACTGAAGCTTTCTTT. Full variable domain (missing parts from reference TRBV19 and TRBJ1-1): DGGITQSPKYLFRKEGQNVTLSCEQNLNHDAMYWYRQDPGQGLRLIYYSQIVNDFQKGDIAEGYSVSREKKESFPLTVTSAQKNPTAFYLCASSIDPGENTEAFFGQGTRLTVV.

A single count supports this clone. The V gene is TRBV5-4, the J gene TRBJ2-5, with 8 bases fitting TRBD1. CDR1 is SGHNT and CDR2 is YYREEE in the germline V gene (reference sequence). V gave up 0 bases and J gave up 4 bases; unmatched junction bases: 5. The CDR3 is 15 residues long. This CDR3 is CASSLDRGSIETQYF. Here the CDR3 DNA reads TGTGCCAGCAGCTTGGACAGGGGGTCGATAGAGACCCAGTACTTC.

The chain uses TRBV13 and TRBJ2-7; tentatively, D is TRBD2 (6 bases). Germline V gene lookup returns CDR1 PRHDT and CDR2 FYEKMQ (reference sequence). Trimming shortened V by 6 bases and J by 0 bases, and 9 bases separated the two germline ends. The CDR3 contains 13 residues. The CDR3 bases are TGTGCCAGCAGGGCGGGGAGCTCCTACGAGCAGTACTTC. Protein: CASRAGSSYEQYF. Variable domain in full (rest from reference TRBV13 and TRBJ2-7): AAGVIQSPRHLIKEKRETATLKCYPIPRHDTVYWYQQGPGQDPQFLISFYEKMQSDKGSIPDRFSAQQFSDYHSELNMSSLELGDSALYFCASRAGSSYEQYFGPGTRLTVT.

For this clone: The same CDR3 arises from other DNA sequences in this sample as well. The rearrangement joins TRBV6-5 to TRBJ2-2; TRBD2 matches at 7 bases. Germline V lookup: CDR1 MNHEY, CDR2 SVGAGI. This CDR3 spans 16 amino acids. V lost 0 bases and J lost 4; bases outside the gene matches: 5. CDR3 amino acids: CASSYSSGETTGELFF. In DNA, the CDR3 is TGTGCCAGCAGTTACTCAAGCGGGGAAACCACCGGGGAGCTGTTTTTT.

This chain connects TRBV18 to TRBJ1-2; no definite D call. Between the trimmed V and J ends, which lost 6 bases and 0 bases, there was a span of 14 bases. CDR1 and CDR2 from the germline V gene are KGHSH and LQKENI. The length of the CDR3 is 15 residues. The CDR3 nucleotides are TGTGCCAGCTCCTCTCCCGAGGCTCCTAACTATGGCTACACCTTC. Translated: CASSSPEAPNYGYTF. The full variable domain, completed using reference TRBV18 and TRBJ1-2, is NAGVMQNPRHLVRRRGQEARLRCSPMKGHSHVYWYRQLPEEGLKFMVYLQKENIIDESGMPKERFSAEFPKEGPSILRIQQVVRGDSAAYFCASSSPEAPNYGYTFGSGTRLTVV.

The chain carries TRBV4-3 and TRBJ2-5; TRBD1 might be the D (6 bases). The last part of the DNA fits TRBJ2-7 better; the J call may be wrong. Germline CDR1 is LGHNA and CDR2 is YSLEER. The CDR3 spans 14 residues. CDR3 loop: CASSQDERGYEQYF. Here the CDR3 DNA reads TGCGCCAGCAGCCAAGATGAGAGGGGGTACGAGCAGTACTTC.

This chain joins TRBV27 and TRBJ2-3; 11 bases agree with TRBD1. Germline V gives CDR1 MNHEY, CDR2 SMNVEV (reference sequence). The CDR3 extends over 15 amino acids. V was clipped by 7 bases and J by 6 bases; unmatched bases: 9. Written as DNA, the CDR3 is TGTGCCAGCACGGCCGGGACAGGGGGGTGGGATACGCAGTATTTT. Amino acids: CASTAGTGGWDTQYF.

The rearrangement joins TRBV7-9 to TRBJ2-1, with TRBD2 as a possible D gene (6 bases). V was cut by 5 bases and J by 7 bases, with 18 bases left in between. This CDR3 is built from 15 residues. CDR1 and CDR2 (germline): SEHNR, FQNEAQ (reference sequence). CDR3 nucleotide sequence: TGTGCCAGCAGCCTGGCTACCCCCGGGACTAATGAGCAGTTCTTC. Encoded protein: CASSLATPGTNEQFF.

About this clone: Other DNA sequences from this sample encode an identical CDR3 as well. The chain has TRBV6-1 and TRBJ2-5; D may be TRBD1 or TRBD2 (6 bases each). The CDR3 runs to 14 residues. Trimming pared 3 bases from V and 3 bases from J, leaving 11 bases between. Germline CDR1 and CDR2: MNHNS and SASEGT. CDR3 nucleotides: TGTGCCAGCAGTGATCTGGGGGGCGAAGAGACCCAGTACTTC. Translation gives CASSDLGGEETQYF.

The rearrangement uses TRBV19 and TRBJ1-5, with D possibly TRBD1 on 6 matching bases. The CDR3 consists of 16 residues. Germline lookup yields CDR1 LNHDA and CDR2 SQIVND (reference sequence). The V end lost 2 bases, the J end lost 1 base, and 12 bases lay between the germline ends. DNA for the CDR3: TGTGCCAGTAGTATAAGTACAGGGTGGAGCAATCAGCCCCAGCATTTT. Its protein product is CASSISTGWSNQPQHF.

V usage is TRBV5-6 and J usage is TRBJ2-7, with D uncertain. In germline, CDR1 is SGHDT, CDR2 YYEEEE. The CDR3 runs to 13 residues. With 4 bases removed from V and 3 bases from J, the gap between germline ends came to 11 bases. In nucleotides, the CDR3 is TGTGCCAGCAGCCGGATTGATGGCTACGAGCAGTACTTC. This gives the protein CASSRIDGYEQYF.

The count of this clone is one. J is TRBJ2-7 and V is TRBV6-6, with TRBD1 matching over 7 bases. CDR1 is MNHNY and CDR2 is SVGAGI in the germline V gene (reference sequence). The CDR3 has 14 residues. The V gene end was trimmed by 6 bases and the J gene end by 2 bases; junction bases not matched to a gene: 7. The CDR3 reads CASSEPGTAYEQYF. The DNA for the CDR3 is TGTGCCAGCAGCGAACCCGGGACAGCCTACGAGCAGTACTTC.